These 20 T cell receptor beta chains originate from one sample sequenced in a study of T cell changes during pregnancy in multiple sclerosis. Profiled with immunoSEQ multiplex PCR; TCRdb holds only in-frame clones, not every one. The table has about 72,000 clones, about nine tenths seen once. Sample: peripheral blood, taken in the third trimester of pregnancy. These receptors were collected from a female donor in good health, enrolled as a control in a pregnancy study.

The chain is built from TRBV5-1 and TRBJ1-1; TRBD1 agrees at 8 bases. Trimming took 3 bases from V and 1 from J; bases not matched to a gene: 2. The CDR3 loop spans 14 amino acids. From germline, CDR1 is SGHRS and CDR2 YFSETQ. For the CDR3, the DNA is TGCGCCAGCAGCTGGGGACAGGAGAACACTGAAGCTTTCTTT. Translated, it gives CASSWGQENTEAFF.

V and J are TRBV10-2 and TRBJ2-5; D is uncertain. The CDR3 has 13 amino acids. CDR1 is WSHSY, CDR2 SAAADI, per germline. V dropped 5 bases and J dropped 4 bases, with 11 bases sitting between them. The CDR3 is CASSPSNGETQYF. The DNA of the CDR3 is TGCGCCAGCAGTCCTAGTAACGGAGAGACCCAGTACTTC.

The chain recombines TRBV7-2 with TRBJ1-4; 7 bases align to TRBD1. This CDR3 has 15 amino acids. Unmatched junction bases numbered 6, after V lost 3 bases and J lost 5 bases. Per germline, CDR1 SGHTA and CDR2 FQGNSA. Here the CDR3 reads CASSLTGTANEKLFF. DNA of the CDR3: TGTGCCAGCAGCTTGACCGGGACAGCGAATGAAAAACTGTTTTTT.

The rearrangement links TRBV10-3 to TRBJ1-1; the match to TRBD1 covers 8 bases. After removal of 8 bases from V and 4 bases from J, the junction contained 12 bases not matched to a gene. The CDR3 consists of 15 residues. Germline CDR1 is ENHRY and CDR2 is SYGVKD. This CDR3 is CAIGGTGGGGTEAFF. DNA of the CDR3: TGTGCCATCGGGGGGACAGGAGGAGGGGGCACTGAAGCTTTCTTT.

The J gene is TRBJ1-2, the V gene TRBV25-1; TRBD1 matches at 8 bases. The germline gives CDR1 MGHDK, CDR2 SYGVNS. This CDR3 spans 15 amino acids. With 8 bases clipped from V and 8 bases from J, the junction kept 16 bases outside the gene matches. The CDR3 region is CASVAAGGVSGGYTF. CDR3 DNA sequence: TGTGCCAGCGTGGCGGCAGGGGGCGTTTCTGGAGGCTACACCTTC.

The chain has TRBV12-5 and TRBJ1-1, with 8 bases aligning to TRBD1. This CDR3 comprises 15 residues. The V gene end was trimmed by 3 bases and the J gene end by 1 base; junction bases not matched to a gene: 4. Germline CDR1 is LGHNT and CDR2 is FRNRAP. The CDR3 region has the DNA TGTGCTAGTGGTTTAGACAGGGGAGGGAACACTGAAGCTTTCTTT. Translated, it gives CASGLDRGGNTEAFF.

V gene TRBV18 combines with J gene TRBJ2-7, with D perhaps TRBD1 (6 bases). V gave up 4 bases and J gave up 0 bases, with 13 bases separating them. The germline V gene encodes CDR1 KGHSH and CDR2 LQKENI. This CDR3 has 15 residues. This chain's CDR3 is CASSHGSRGSYEQYF. The CDR3 DNA sequence: TGTGCCAGCTCACACGGGTCCAGGGGCTCCTACGAGCAGTACTTC.

This chain connects TRBV7-9 to TRBJ1-3; D not resolved. Germline V gene sequence: CDR1 SEHNR, CDR2 FQNEAQ (reference sequence). Deletions cut 4 bases from V and 3 bases from J, with 10 bases between. The CDR3 extends over 14 amino acids. The CDR3 here is CASSSPRVGNTIYF. The CDR3 DNA follows: TGTGCCAGCAGCTCCCCCCGAGTTGGAAACACCATATATTTT.

The gene calls are TRBV18 and TRBJ2-2; 12 bases align to TRBD2. Unmatched junction bases numbered 9, after V lost 3 bases and J lost 1 base. This CDR3 spans 19 amino acids. Germline V CDR1 and CDR2: KGHSH, LQKENI. CDR3 in DNA: TGTGCCAGCTCACCTCGAACTAGCGGGAGGACTCAGAACACCGGGGAGCTGTTTTTT. Its translation: CASSPRTSGRTQNTGELFF.

This clone was detected once. The chain recombines TRBV19 with TRBJ1-2, with D possibly matching TRBD1 (6 bases). This CDR3 contains 15 residues. V dropped 7 bases and J dropped 2 bases, with 17 bases sitting between them. Germline CDR1 and CDR2: LNHDA and SQIVND (reference sequence). Written as DNA, the CDR3 is TGTGCCAGTAAGGTTATTGCAGGGGCCAACTATGGCTACACCTTC. The encoded protein is CASKVIAGANYGYTF.

This sequence joins TRBV5-1 and TRBJ2-3, with 7 bases matching TRBD1. The CDR3 is made up of 16 amino acids. Germline V gives CDR1 SGHRS, CDR2 YFSETQ. Trimming removed 5 bases from V and 3 bases from J; junction bases left unmatched: 12. CDR3 sequence: CASRAWTGLITDTQYF. CDR3 DNA sequence: TGCGCCAGCAGAGCTTGGACAGGTTTGATTACAGATACGCAGTATTTT.

This chain links TRBV2 with TRBJ1-1, with D possibly being TRBD1 (6 bases). Trimming stripped 9 bases from V and 0 bases from J, with 11 bases between. CDR3 length: 13 amino acids. Germline V lookup: CDR1 SNHLY, CDR2 FYNNEI. DNA of the CDR3: TGTGCCAGTAAACAGGGTTTGAACACTGAAGCTTTCTTT. Protein: CASKQGLNTEAFF.

V and J are TRBV9 and TRBJ2-7; the match to TRBD1 covers 10 bases. Trimming removed 4 bases from V and 3 bases from J; junction bases left unmatched: 7. CDR3 length: 15 residues. Germline loops: CDR1 SGDLS, CDR2 YYNGEE. The CDR3, as DNA: TGTGCCAGCAGCTTAAGACAGGGGGCCCTCTACGAGCAGTACTTC. The encoded protein is CASSLRQGALYEQYF.

This sequence joins TRBV19 and TRBJ1-5, with a weak D call TRBD1 (6 bases). This CDR3 has 19 amino acids. V dropped 4 bases and J dropped 0 bases, with 22 bases sitting between them. CDR1 is LNHDA, CDR2 SQIVND, per germline (reference sequence). CDR3 sequence reads: CASSTSNLDRTISNQPQHF. CDR3 DNA sequence: TGTGCCAGTAGTACCTCTAATCTCGACAGGACGATTAGCAATCAGCCCCAGCATTTT.

The chain uses TRBV7-2 and TRBJ1-5; 9 bases align to TRBD1. Losses at the gene ends were 1 base for V and 4 bases for J; bases not matched to a gene: 5. In germline, CDR1 is SGHTA, CDR2 FQGNSA. The CDR3 is 16 amino acids. The CDR3 sequence is CASSLEGTGTNQPQHF. CDR3 nucleotides: TGTGCCAGCAGCTTAGAAGGGACAGGGACTAATCAGCCCCAGCATTTT. Looking up the rest from reference TRBV7-2 and TRBJ1-5 gives the full variable domain: GAGVSQSPSNKVTEKGKDVELRCDPISGHTALYWYRQSLGQGLEFLIYFQGNSAPDKSGLPSDRFSAERTGGSVSTLTIQRTQQEDSAVYLCASSLEGTGTNQPQHFGDGTRLSIL.

Only one count was recorded for this clone. The CDR3 reads CASSDRGANSPLHF. The CDR3, as DNA: TGTGCCAGCAGTGACAGGGGGGCGAATTCACCCCTCCACTTT. This chain joins TRBV2 and TRBJ1-6; 7 bases are shared with TRBD1. J lost 7 bases, V lost 3 bases, and 3 bases had no gene match. This CDR3 has 14 amino acids. CDR1 and CDR2 from the germline V gene are SNHLY and FYNNEI.

The chain uses TRBV4-1 and TRBJ2-2; 7 bases agree with TRBD1. CDR3 size: 16 residues. Trimming removed 3 bases from V and 6 bases from J; junction bases left unmatched: 10. CDR1 MGHRA and CDR2 YSYEKL come from the germline V gene. DNA of the CDR3: TGCGCCAGCAGCCAGCACCCGAGGGGGCTCGCCGGGGAGCTGTTTTTT. This sequence encodes CASSQHPRGLAGELFF.

This chain links TRBV2 with TRBJ2-7, with 7 bases that match TRBD2. CDR1 SNHLY and CDR2 FYNNEI come from the germline V gene. The CDR3 extends over 15 amino acids. V was pared by 6 bases and J by 2 bases, with 10 bases of the junction left unmatched. The chain's CDR3 is CASRLRGGSPYEQYF. The CDR3 DNA is TGTGCCAGCAGACTTCGCGGGGGTTCCCCCTACGAGCAGTACTTC.

The chain recombines TRBV27 with TRBJ1-4; 8 positions agree with TRBD1. The CDR3 consists of 15 residues. The trim removed 2 bases at V and 4 bases at J, leaving 3 bases unmatched. Germline values: CDR1 MNHEY, CDR2 SMNVEV (reference sequence). Here the CDR3 reads CASSLGTGDNEKLFF. The CDR3 DNA reads as TGTGCCAGCAGTTTAGGGACAGGAGATAATGAAAAACTGTTTTTT.

The chain combines TRBV4-1 with TRBJ2-5; maybe TRBD2 (5 bases). The V and J ends lost 5 bases and 4 bases respectively, with 14 bases between them. The CDR3 length is 14 residues. The germline V gene has CDR1 MGHRA and CDR2 YSYEKL. The DNA for the CDR3 is TGCGCCAGCAGCACCCAACTAGGAGGAGAGACCCAGTACTTC. Encoded protein: CASSTQLGGETQYF.